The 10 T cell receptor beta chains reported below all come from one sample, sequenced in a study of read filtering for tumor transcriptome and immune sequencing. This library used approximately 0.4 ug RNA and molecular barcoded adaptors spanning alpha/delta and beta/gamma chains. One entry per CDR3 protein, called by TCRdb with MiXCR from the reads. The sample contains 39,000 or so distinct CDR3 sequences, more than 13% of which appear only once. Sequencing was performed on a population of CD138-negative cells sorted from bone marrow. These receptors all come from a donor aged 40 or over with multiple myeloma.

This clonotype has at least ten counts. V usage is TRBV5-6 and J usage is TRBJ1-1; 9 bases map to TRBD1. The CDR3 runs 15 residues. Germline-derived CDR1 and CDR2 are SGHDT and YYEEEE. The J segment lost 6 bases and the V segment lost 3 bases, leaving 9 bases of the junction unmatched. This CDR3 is CASSSPNYRGPEAFF. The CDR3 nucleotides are TGTGCCAGCAGCTCGCCGAACTACAGGGGGCCTGAAGCTTTCTTT.

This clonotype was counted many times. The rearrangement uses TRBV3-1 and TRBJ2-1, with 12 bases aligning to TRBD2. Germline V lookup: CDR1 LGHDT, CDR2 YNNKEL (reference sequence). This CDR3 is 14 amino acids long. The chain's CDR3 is CAASTSGRSNEQFF. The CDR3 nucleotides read TGTGCTGCCTCCACTAGCGGGAGGTCTAATGAGCAGTTCTTC.

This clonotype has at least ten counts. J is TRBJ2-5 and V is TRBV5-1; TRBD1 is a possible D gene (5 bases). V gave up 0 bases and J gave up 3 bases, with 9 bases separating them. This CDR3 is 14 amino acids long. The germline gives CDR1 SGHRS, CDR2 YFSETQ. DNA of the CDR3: TGCGCCAGCAGCTTGGGACAGTTGAAAGAGACCCAGTACTTC. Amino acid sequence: CASSLGQLKETQYF.

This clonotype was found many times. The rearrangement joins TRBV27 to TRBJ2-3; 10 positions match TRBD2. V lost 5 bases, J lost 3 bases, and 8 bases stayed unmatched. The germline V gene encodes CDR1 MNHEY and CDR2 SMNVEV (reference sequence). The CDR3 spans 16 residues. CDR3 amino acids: CASSPSGSLRTDTQYF. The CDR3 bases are TGTGCCAGCAGTCCTAGCGGGAGTTTACGAACAGATACGCAGTATTTT.

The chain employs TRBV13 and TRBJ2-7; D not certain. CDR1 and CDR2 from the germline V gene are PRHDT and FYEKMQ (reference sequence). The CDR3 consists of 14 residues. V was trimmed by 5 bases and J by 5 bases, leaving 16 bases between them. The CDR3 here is CASSLRYSRHEQYF. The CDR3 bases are TGTGCCAGCAGCCTACGGTATAGTCGGCACGAGCAGTACTTC.

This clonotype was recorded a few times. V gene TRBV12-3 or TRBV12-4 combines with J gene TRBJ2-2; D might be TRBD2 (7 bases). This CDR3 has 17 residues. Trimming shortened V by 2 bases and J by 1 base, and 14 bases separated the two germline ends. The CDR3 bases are TGTGCCAGCAGTTTATACCTGGGGGGGCAGAACACCGGGGAGCTGTTTTTT. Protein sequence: CASSLYLGGQNTGELFF.

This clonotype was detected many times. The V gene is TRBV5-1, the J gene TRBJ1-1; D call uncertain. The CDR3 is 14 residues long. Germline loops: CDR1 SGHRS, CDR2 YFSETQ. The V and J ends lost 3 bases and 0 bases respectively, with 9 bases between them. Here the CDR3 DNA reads TGCGCCAGCAGCTCGGCGGGATTGAACACTGAAGCTTTCTTT. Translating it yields CASSSAGLNTEAFF.

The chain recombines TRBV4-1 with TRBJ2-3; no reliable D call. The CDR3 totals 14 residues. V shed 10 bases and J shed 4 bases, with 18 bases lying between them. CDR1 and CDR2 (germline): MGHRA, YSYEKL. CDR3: CAIIQVPSADTQYF. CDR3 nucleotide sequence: TGCGCCATCATCCAAGTTCCGTCTGCAGATACGCAGTATTTT.

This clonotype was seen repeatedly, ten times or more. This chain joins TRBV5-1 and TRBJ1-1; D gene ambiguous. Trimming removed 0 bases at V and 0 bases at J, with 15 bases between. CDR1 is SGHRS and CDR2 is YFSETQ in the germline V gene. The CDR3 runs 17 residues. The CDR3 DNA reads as TGCGCCAGCAGCTTGGCGGAGCGCCGGGTCATGAACACTGAAGCTTTCTTT. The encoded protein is CASSLAERRVMNTEAFF.

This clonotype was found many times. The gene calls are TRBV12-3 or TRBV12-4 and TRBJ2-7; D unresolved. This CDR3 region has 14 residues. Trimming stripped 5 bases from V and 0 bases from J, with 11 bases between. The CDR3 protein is CASSARAFSYEQYF. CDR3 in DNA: TGTGCCAGCAGTGCCCGGGCCTTCTCCTACGAGCAGTACTTC.